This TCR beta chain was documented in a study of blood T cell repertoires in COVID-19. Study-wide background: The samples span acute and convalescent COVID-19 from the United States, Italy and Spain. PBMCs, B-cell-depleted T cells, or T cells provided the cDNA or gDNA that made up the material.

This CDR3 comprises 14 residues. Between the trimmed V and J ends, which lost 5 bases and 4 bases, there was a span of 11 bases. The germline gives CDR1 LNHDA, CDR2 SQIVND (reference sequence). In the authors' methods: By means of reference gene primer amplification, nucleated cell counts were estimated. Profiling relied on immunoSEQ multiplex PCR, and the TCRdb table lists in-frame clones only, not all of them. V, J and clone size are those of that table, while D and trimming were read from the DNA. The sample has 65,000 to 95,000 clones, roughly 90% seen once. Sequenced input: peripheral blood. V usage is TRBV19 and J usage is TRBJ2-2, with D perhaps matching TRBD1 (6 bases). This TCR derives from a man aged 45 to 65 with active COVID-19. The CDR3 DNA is TGTGCCAGTAGTCAGGGGCGGGTCACCGGGGAGCTGTTTTTT. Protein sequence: CASSQGRVTGELFF.